The 22 T cell receptor beta chains below all came from one sample that was sequenced in a study of blood T cell repertoires in COVID-19. Data came from immunoSEQ multiplex PCR; TCRdb stores just in-frame clones and leaves some out. Of about 160,000 clones listed, 90% to 95% were seen once; the top ten hold about 5%. Sequenced input: peripheral blood. The receptors here all came from a woman aged 50 to 60 with acute or convalescent COVID-19.

The chain is built from TRBV4-1 and TRBJ2-7; 9 bases line up with TRBD1. The ends lost 0 bases at V and 0 bases at J; junction bases unmatched: 18. The CDR3 is 21 amino acids. CDR1 is MGHRA, CDR2 YSYEKL, per germline. The DNA for the CDR3 is TGCGCCAGCAGCCAAGATAGGTTACGGGACAGGGCCCAATCTAGCTCCTACGAGCAGTACTTC. This gives the protein CASSQDRLRDRAQSSSYEQYF.

The J gene is TRBJ1-1, the V gene TRBV15; D remains ambiguous. The germline CDR1 and CDR2 sequences are LNHNV and YYDKDF (reference sequence). V was cut by 1 base and J by 1 base, with 10 bases left in between. This CDR3 is built from 15 residues. CDR3 sequence: CATSRGGAGNTEAFF. The DNA for the CDR3 is TGTGCCACCAGCAGAGGGGGTGCGGGGAACACTGAAGCTTTCTTT.

This clone is a singleton in its sample. The gene calls are TRBV7-8 and TRBJ2-2; perhaps TRBD1 as D (5 bases). V was shortened by 3 bases and J by 5 bases, with 13 bases between the two germline ends. CDR3 length: 15 amino acids. Germline-derived CDR1 and CDR2 are SGHVS and FQNEAQ. The CDR3 sequence: CASSFKTVRTGELFF. The CDR3 bases are TGTGCCAGCAGCTTTAAGACAGTAAGGACCGGGGAGCTGTTTTTT.

The chain links TRBV30 to TRBJ2-2; 8 nucleotides line up with TRBD2. The CDR3 runs 19 residues. CDR1 is GTSNPN and CDR2 is SVGIG in the germline V gene (reference sequence). With V trimmed by 4 bases and J by 3 bases, 19 bases remained unmatched. CDR3 sequence (DNA): TGTGCCTGGAAGGCGGACACCGGGCTAGCGGGTTTTTACACCGGGGAGCTGTTTTTT. Its protein product is CAWKADTGLAGFYTGELFF.

This chain connects TRBV5-1 to TRBJ1-1; D is uncertain. Germline V lookup: CDR1 SGHRS, CDR2 YFSETQ. This CDR3 region has 14 residues. V dropped 0 bases and J dropped 5 bases, with 11 bases sitting between them. In nucleotides, the CDR3 is TGCGCCAGCAGCTTGGGAGGGTGGAGAACTGAAGCTTTCTTT. It is translated as CASSLGGWRTEAFF.

The chain employs TRBV11-2 and TRBJ1-6, with TRBD1 identical over 8 bases. The germline V gene encodes CDR1 SGHAT and CDR2 FQNNGV. CDR3 length: 15 residues. V lost 4 bases to trimming and J lost 9 bases; unmatched junction nucleotides: 8. Here the CDR3 DNA reads TGTGCCAGCAGCTCTGGACAGGGAGGGGGTTCACCCCTCCACTTT. Translation: CASSSGQGGGSPLHF. Combining the CDR3 with reference TRBV11-2 and TRBJ1-6 gives the whole variable domain EAGVAQSPRYKIIEKRQSVAFWCNPISGHATLYWYQQILGQGPKLLIQFQNNGVVDDSQLPKDRFSAERLKGVDSTLKIQPAKLEDSAVYLCASSSGQGGGSPLHFGNGTRLTVT.

This chain joins TRBV12-3 or TRBV12-4 and TRBJ1-2; D not resolved. Trimming took 2 bases from V and 8 from J, leaving 6 bases between them. The CDR3 loop spans 11 amino acids. This CDR3 is CASSLSVGYTF. The CDR3 DNA sequence: TGTGCCAGCAGTTTATCGGTGGGCTACACCTTC.

This clone was detected only a few times. CDR3 nucleotides: TGTGCCAGCAGCGGAACAGGGGGCGGAGAAGCTTTCTTT. Translating it yields CASSGTGGGEAFF. The chain is built from TRBV7-3 and TRBJ1-1; TRBD1 agrees at 9 bases. In germline, CDR1 is SGHTA, CDR2 FQGTGA. Trimming removed 5 bases from V and 8 bases from J; junction bases left unmatched: 6. This CDR3 contains 13 residues.

The chain couples TRBV25-1 to TRBJ2-7; maybe TRBD2 (5 bases). The germline CDR1 and CDR2 sequences are MGHDK and SYGVNS. The CDR3 has 11 residues. Trimming took 9 bases from V and 6 from J, leaving 12 bases between them. CDR3 loop: CASWRGGEQYF. In nucleotides, the CDR3 is TGTGCCAGTTGGAGAGGAGGCGAGCAGTACTTC.

The V call is TRBV28, the J call TRBJ1-5; D call uncertain. The CDR3 extends over 14 amino acids. Trimming pared 2 bases from V and 5 bases from J, leaving 10 bases between. Germline V gives CDR1 MDHEN, CDR2 SYDVKM. The CDR3 nucleotides read TGTGCCAGCAGTTTAGTACAGTTGGATCAGCCCCAGCATTTT. Translated, it gives CASSLVQLDQPQHF.

V and J are TRBV6-5 and TRBJ1-6, with D perhaps TRBD1 (5 bases). V was trimmed by 5 bases and J by 6 bases, leaving 11 bases between them. CDR3 length: 14 amino acids. From germline, CDR1 is MNHEY and CDR2 SVGAGI. The CDR3 DNA reads TGTGCCAGCAGTCCCAGGGAATCTAATTCACCCCTCCACTTT. It encodes CASSPRESNSPLHF.

The chain carries TRBV27 and TRBJ1-1; D is unclear. The germline V gene has CDR1 MNHEY and CDR2 SMNVEV (reference sequence). V shed 0 bases and J shed 1 base, with 12 bases lying between them. This CDR3 is 16 amino acids long. The CDR3 DNA reads TGTGCCAGCAGTTTATCGTGGAGGGCTCCGAACACTGAAGCTTTCTTT. Translated: CASSLSWRAPNTEAFF.

Here the CDR3 reads CASHGGGNYGYTF. In nucleotides, the CDR3 is TGTGCCAGCCACGGGGGGGGTAACTATGGCTACACCTTC. The chain combines TRBV2 with TRBJ1-2, with D tentatively TRBD1 (5 bases). The CDR3 runs 13 residues. The V end was cut by 8 bases, the J end by 1 base, with 11 bases between. Germline values: CDR1 SNHLY, CDR2 FYNNEI.

The V call is TRBV19, the J call TRBJ1-5, with 10 bases lining up with TRBD1. CDR1 LNHDA and CDR2 SQIVND come from the germline V gene (reference sequence). The trim removed 8 bases at V and 6 bases at J, leaving 7 bases unmatched. The CDR3 totals 14 residues. The CDR3 sequence: CASRQGAGSQPQHF. The CDR3 bases are TGTGCCAGTCGACAGGGGGCAGGGAGTCAGCCCCAGCATTTT.

The chain links TRBV7-9 to TRBJ2-1; D gene uncertain. Germline CDR1 reads SEHNR; CDR2 reads FQNEAQ (reference sequence). The CDR3 has 16 residues. With 2 bases removed from V and 2 bases from J, the gap between germline ends came to 13 bases. In DNA form, the CDR3 reads TGTGCCAGCAGCTTAACCGCTAGAATAGCCTACAATGAGCAGTTCTTC. Its translation is CASSLTARIAYNEQFF. Full variable domain (outside the CDR3, taken from reference TRBV7-9 and TRBJ2-1): DTGVSQNPRHKITKRGQNVTFRCDPISEHNRLYWYRQTLGQGPEFLTYFQNEAQLEKSRLLSDRFSAERPKGSFSTLEIQRTEQGDSAMYLCASSLTARIAYNEQFFGPGTRLTVL.

V and J are TRBV7-2 and TRBJ2-3; D uncertain. The CDR3 consists of 16 residues. V dropped 4 bases and J dropped 0 bases, with 14 bases sitting between them. The germline CDR1 and CDR2 sequences are SGHTA and FQGNSA. The CDR3 region is CASSWLLTTSTDTQYF. The CDR3 DNA sequence: TGTGCCAGCAGCTGGCTATTGACAACTAGCACAGATACGCAGTATTTT. Complete variable domain (other parts from reference TRBV7-2 and TRBJ2-3): GAGVSQSPSNKVTEKGKDVELRCDPISGHTALYWYRQSLGQGLEFLIYFQGNSAPDKSGLPSDRFSAERTGGSVSTLTIQRTQQEDSAVYLCASSWLLTTSTDTQYFGPGTRLTVL.

This clone was seen a single time. The chain is built from TRBV7-9 and TRBJ1-3; D not certain. In germline, CDR1 is SEHNR, CDR2 FQNEAQ (reference sequence). Between the trimmed V and J ends, which lost 1 base and 4 bases, there was a span of 11 bases. The CDR3 extends over 15 amino acids. CDR3 sequence reads: CASSLGQALGNTIYF. The CDR3 DNA reads as TGTGCCAGCAGCTTAGGGCAGGCCCTCGGAAACACCATATATTTT.

The rearrangement joins TRBV15 to TRBJ1-2, with D perhaps TRBD1 (5 bases). Per the germline V gene, CDR1 is LNHNV and CDR2 is YYDKDF (reference sequence). V lost 0 bases and J lost 2, with 10 bases in between. The CDR3 is 15 residues long. The CDR3 bases are TGTGCCACCAGCAGAGAAGGGGCAGGCAACTATGGCTACACCTTC. It codes for CATSREGAGNYGYTF. Full variable domain (missing parts from reference TRBV15 and TRBJ1-2): DAMVIQNPRYQVTQFGKPVTLSCSQTLNHNVMYWYQQKSSQAPKLLFHYYDKDFNNEADTPDNFQSRRPNTSFCFLDIRSPGLGDTAMYLCATSREGAGNYGYTFGSGTRLTVV.

The CDR3 DNA reads TGTGCCAGCAGCAGGGGAAACACCGGGGAGCTGTTTTTT. Its translation is CASSRGNTGELFF. This chain uses TRBV2 with TRBJ2-2; D possibly corresponds to TRBD1 (6 bases). The length of the CDR3 is 13 residues. V shed 6 bases and J shed 2 bases, with 7 bases lying between them. Germline assignment: CDR1 SNHLY and CDR2 FYNNEI.

This clone occurred once. One end of the junction does not line up with germline, which may come from a read error. The rearrangement joins TRBV24-1 to TRBJ2-3, with 9 bases matching TRBD2. Germline assignment: CDR1 KGHDR and CDR2 SFDVKD. The CDR3 covers 14 residues. DNA of the CDR3: TGTGCCACAAGTGGCGCGGGAGGGGCAGATACGCAGTATTTT. Residues: CATSGAGGADTQYF.

The V call is TRBV4-1, the J call TRBJ1-2; possible D gene TRBD1, 6 bases. The CDR3 runs 15 residues. Germline CDR1 and CDR2: MGHRA and YSYEKL. Trimming removed 1 base from V and 4 bases from J, with 13 bases in between. The CDR3 coding sequence is TGCGCCAGCAGCCAAGTAGGGGGACGGACCTATGGCTACACCTTC. This encodes CASSQVGGRTYGYTF.

The chain recombines TRBV6-5 with TRBJ2-1, with 10 bases aligning to TRBD1. CDR3 size: 14 residues. Trimming at V came to 6 bases and at J to 5 bases, leaving 4 bases not matched to a gene. CDR1 is MNHEY and CDR2 is SVGAGI in the germline V gene. The CDR3 reads CASSRQGANNEQFF. DNA of the CDR3: TGTGCCAGCAGCCGACAGGGGGCAAACAATGAGCAGTTCTTC.